This is a list of T cell receptor beta chains from one sample in a study of blood T cell repertoires in COVID-19. The table came from immunoSEQ multiplex PCR; TCRdb's copy has only in-frame clones and leaves some out. This sample carries more than 90,000 clones, roughly four fifths of them seen once, and the ten largest clones take approximately 4%. The specimen sequenced was peripheral blood. The receptors stem from a man in his sixties with acute or convalescent COVID-19. Each CDR3 is given with its conserved first and last residue. The D gene is left open where the match is weak. Not all rows give a size; the values are once, few, many and, for expanded clones, a class.

j_call clone_size d_call v_call cdr3_nt cdr3_aa
TRBJ1-1 - - TRBV12-3/TRBV12-4 TGTGCCAGCAGTAATGGACTTAACACTGAAGCTTTCTTT CASSNGLNTEAFF
TRBJ1-4 - TRBD1 TRBV24-1 TGTGCCACCAGTGACCCCGGGACAGAGAATGAAAAACTGTTTTTT CATSDPGTENEKLFF
TRBJ1-2 - - TRBV15 TGTGCCACCAGCAGAAGGTCAGGGGTCGGGACCTATGGCTACACCTTC CATSRRSGVGTYGYTF
TRBJ2-7 - TRBD1 TRBV11-2 TGTGCCAGCAGCTTAAGACAGGGGTCCTACGAGCAGTACTTC CASSLRQGSYEQYF
TRBJ1-5 - - TRBV5-1 TGCGCCAGCAGTCGAACAGGCGCCTGGGATCAGCCCCAGCATTTT CASSRTGAWDQPQHF
TRBJ2-5 - TRBD2 TRBV6-2/TRBV6-3 TGTGCCAGCAGTTACGATATCAATAGCGGGGGAAAGACCCAGTACTTC CASSYDINSGGKTQYF
TRBJ1-2 - - TRBV6-6 TGTGCCAGCACCCAGAAACGGGAAGGCTATGGCTACACCTTC CASTQKREGYGYTF
TRBJ1-1 - - TRBV5-5 TGTGCCAGCAGCTTCTTCGGGGCTGAAGCTTTCTTT CASSFFGAEAFF
TRBJ1-3 - TRBD1 TRBV11-2 TGTGCCAGCAGCTTATTGACAGGGGTTGGAAACACCATATATTTT CASSLLTGVGNTIYF
TRBJ2-2 - TRBD1 TRBV5-1 TGCGCCAGCAGCTTGGATACAGGGGGAATCGGGGAGCTGTTTTTT CASSLDTGGIGELFF
TRBJ2-2 few - TRBV30 TGTGCCTGTCCACCCACATATACCGGGGAGCTGTTTTTT CACPPTYTGELFF
TRBJ2-7 - - TRBV21-1 TGTGCCAGCACCCCGACAGGGGGGGACGAGCAGTACTTC CASTPTGGDEQYF
TRBJ2-5 once TRBD1 TRBV7-9 TGTGCCAGCACAACGCAGGGGGCGCAGGAGACCCAGTACTTC CASTTQGAQETQYF
TRBJ2-7 - TRBD1 TRBV6-1 TGTGCCAGCAGTGACAGGGGGTTTGAGGAGCAGTACTTC CASSDRGFEEQYF
TRBJ2-5 - - TRBV4-3 TGCGCCAGCAGCCAAGATGGCAGGGGACAAGAGACCCAGTACTTC CASSQDGRGQETQYF
TRBJ2-3 - TRBD1 TRBV3-1/TRBV3-2 TGTGCCAGCAGCCAAGGTGGGACAGGGGCCCCAGATACGCAGTATTTT CASSQGGTGAPDTQYF
TRBJ1-1 - - TRBV11-2 TGTGCCAGCAGCTTTAGGAGGTGGGGTGCTGAAGCTTTCTTT CASSFRRWGAEAFF
TRBJ2-1 - - TRBV7-8 TGTGCCAGCAGCAGAATACAGGGTTTAAATGAGCAGTTCTTC CASSRIQGLNEQFF
TRBJ2-1 - - TRBV5-1 TGCGCCAGCAGCTTGGGGGGACTCTACAATGAGCAGTTCTTC CASSLGGLYNEQFF
TRBJ1-6 medium-sized - TRBV6-1 TGTGCCAGCAGTGAAACGGGGGAACAGTCACCCCTCCACTTT CASSETGEQSPLHF
TRBJ2-2 - TRBD1 TRBV7-9 TGTGCCAGCAGCCGGCAACCGGGACAGGGTTTGGGGTACACCGGGGAGCTGTTTTTT CASSRQPGQGLGYTGELFF
TRBJ1-5 - - TRBV19 TGTGCCAGTAGTATCCAGGGCTTATACAATCAGCCCCAGCATTTT CASSIQGLYNQPQHF
TRBJ2-1 - - TRBV6-5 TGTGCCAGCAGTTTAGCTGGGGCCTTTTACAATGAGCAGTTCTTC CASSLAGAFYNEQFF
TRBJ1-1 - - TRBV25-1 TGTGCCAGCACGGGAGCAGGGCCGATGAACACTGAAGCTTTCTTT CASTGAGPMNTEAFF
TRBJ1-1 - - TRBV2 TGTGCCAGCAGTGAATTGGCTCGGGAGAATCAGAAGACTTTCTTT CASSELARENQKTFF
TRBJ2-7 - TRBD2 TRBV3-1/TRBV3-2 TGTGCCAGCAGCCAAGGTAGCGGGGGCTTAACCTACGAGCAGTACTTC CASSQGSGGLTYEQYF
TRBJ1-6 few - TRBV30 TGTGCCTCCCGGGACATGAGTTCACCCCTCCACTTT CASRDMSSPLHF
TRBJ1-4 - TRBD1 TRBV27 TGTGCCAGCAGCCTACAGGGGGTTGCACATGAAAAACTGTTTTTT CASSLQGVAHEKLFF
TRBJ1-1 - - TRBV3-1/TRBV3-2 TGTGCCAGCAGCCAAGATGTCTACGGGGGGGCTTTCTTT CASSQDVYGGAFF
TRBJ1-2 - - TRBV6-5 TGTGCCACCAAAAGCATGAACTACACCTTC CATKSMNYTF
TRBJ1-2 once TRBD1 TRBV27 TGTGCCAGCACCATTTACTGGACAGGGCAGGCAACTAACTATGGCTACACCTTC CASTIYWTGQATNYGYTF
TRBJ1-6 - - TRBV4-1 TGCGCCAGCAGCCAAGAACAGGGAGTCTCACCCCTCCACTTT CASSQEQGVSPLHF
TRBJ2-3 few - TRBV29-1 TGCAGCGTTGAACTAGCAGATTTT CSVELADF
TRBJ2-5 once - TRBV3-1/TRBV3-2 TGTGCCAGCAGCCAAGTTGCGGGAGAGACCCAGTACTTC CASSQVAGETQYF
TRBJ2-1 - TRBD2 TRBV27 TGTGCCAGCAGTTCGGCGGGGGATGAGCAGTTCTTC CASSSAGDEQFF
TRBJ2-1 - TRBD2 TRBV10-1 TGCGCCAGGAACCCCCTAGCGGGAGGGCCTGGGCAGTTCTTC CARNPLAGGPGQFF
TRBJ1-6 - TRBD1 TRBV19 TGTGCCAGTAGTCCTAGCAGGGGGTCACCCCTCCACTTT CASSPSRGSPLHF
TRBJ1-1 - - TRBV19 TGTGCCAGTAGTATAGTTGGGCAGGGAGGCACTGAAGCTTTCTTT CASSIVGQGGTEAFF
TRBJ2-5 - - TRBV9 TGTGCCAGCAGCGTAGGTCCGCAGCAAGAGACCCAGTACTTC CASSVGPQQETQYF
TRBJ1-4 - - TRBV6-1 TGTGCCAGCAGTGTGGGGTTTTTCGGTGGGGGCGAGGATGAAAAACTGTTTTTT CASSVGFFGGGEDEKLFF
TRBJ2-2 - TRBD2 TRBV2 TGTGCCAGCCTTCGGAGCGGGAGCGGGGAGCTGTTTTTT CASLRSGSGELFF
TRBJ2-1 - TRBD2 TRBV5-8 TGTGCCAGCAGCTCTAGCGGAGCTTCCTACAATGAGCAGTTCTTC CASSSSGASYNEQFF
TRBJ2-1 - TRBD2 TRBV7-9 TGTGCCAGCAGCCCAACTAGCGGAGCCTACAATGAGCAGTTCTTC CASSPTSGAYNEQFF
TRBJ1-3 - TRBD1 TRBV19 TGTGCCAGTAGTATAGCCAGGGGGCTCGGAAACACCATATATTTT CASSIARGLGNTIYF
TRBJ1-2 - - TRBV14 TGTGCCAGCAGCCAAGTTTTTGCAGGGCGCGATCCGAACTATGGCTACACCTTC CASSQVFAGRDPNYGYTF
TRBJ2-3 - - TRBV5-4 TGTGCCAGCAGCTCTGGACTTCCCACAGATACGCAGTATTTT CASSSGLPTDTQYF
TRBJ1-2 - TRBD1 TRBV5-6 TGTGCCAGCAGCTTAGTAAACAGGGGCACAGGCTACACCTTC CASSLVNRGTGYTF
TRBJ2-1 - - TRBV28 TGTGCCAGCAGTTCGAGTAGTGCAGGGGCTTTCAATGAGCAGTTCTTC CASSSSSAGAFNEQFF
TRBJ1-2 - TRBD1 TRBV5-5 TGTGCCAGCAGGCCCGGGACAGGGGGCGTAGGCTACACCTTC CASRPGTGGVGYTF
TRBJ2-1 - TRBD2 TRBV6-5 TGTGCCAGCAGTCCCAGCGGGAGGGTTACTAATGAGCAGTTCTTC CASSPSGRVTNEQFF
TRBJ2-5 - TRBD2 TRBV5-4 TGTGCCAGCAGCACCAGACTAGCGGGACCCCAAGAGACCCAGTACTTC CASSTRLAGPQETQYF